This TCR beta chain was identified during a study of T cells in Graves' hyperthyroidism and ophthalmopathy. Using RNA transcripts as the source, TCR beta CDR3 regions were amplified. First-round RT-PCR of the TCR CDR3 relied on the HTBI primer set. MiXCR, run by TCRdb on the multiplex PCR reads, gives a single entry per CDR3 protein. Of approximately 300,000 distinct CDR3 sequences in the sample, about 15% are singletons; the top ten hold approximately 33%. The CDR3 runs 12 residues. CDR1 is GTSNPN and CDR2 is SVGIG in the germline V gene (reference sequence). V shed 3 bases and J shed 3 bases, with 9 bases lying between them. This clonotype was recorded at least ten times.

The sample comprised blood. This clonotype was obtained from a man aged 25-40 years with Graves' hyperthyroidism. This rearrangement joins TRBV30 to TRBJ2-7; D remains ambiguous. CDR3 protein: CAWSQFGYEQYF. CDR3 nucleotides: TGTGCCTGGAGCCAGTTTGGCTACGAGCAGTACTTC.